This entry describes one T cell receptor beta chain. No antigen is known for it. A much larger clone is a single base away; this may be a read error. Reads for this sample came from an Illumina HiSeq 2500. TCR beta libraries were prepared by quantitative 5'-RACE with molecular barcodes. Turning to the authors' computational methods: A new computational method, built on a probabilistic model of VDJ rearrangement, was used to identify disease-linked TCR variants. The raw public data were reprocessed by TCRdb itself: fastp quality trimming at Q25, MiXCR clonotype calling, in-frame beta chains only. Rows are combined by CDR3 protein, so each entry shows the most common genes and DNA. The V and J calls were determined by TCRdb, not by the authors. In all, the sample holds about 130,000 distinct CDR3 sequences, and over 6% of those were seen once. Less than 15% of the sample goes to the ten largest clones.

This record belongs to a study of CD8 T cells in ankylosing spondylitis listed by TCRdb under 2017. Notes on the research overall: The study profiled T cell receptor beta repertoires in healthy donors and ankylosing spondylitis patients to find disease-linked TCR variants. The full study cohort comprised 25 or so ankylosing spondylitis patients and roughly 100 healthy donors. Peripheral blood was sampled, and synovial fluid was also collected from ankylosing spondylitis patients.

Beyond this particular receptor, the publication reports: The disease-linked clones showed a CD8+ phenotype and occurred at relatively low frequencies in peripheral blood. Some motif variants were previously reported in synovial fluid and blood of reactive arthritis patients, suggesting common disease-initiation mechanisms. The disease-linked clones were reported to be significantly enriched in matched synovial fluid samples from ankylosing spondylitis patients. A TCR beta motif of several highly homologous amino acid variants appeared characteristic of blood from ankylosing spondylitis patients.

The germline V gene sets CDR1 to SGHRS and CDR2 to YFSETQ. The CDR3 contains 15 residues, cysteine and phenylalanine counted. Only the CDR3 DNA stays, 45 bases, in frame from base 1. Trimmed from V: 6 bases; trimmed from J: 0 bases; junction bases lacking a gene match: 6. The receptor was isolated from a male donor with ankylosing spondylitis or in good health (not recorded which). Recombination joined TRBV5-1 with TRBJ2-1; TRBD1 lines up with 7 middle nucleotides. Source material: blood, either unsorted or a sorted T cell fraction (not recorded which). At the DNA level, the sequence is TGCGCCAGCAACCCCGGGACAGCCTCCTACAATGAGCAGTTCTTC. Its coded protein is CASNPGTASYNEQFF.